This T cell receptor (beta chain) stems from a study of blood T cell repertoires in COVID-19. The wider study: Nucleic acid was either cDNA or gDNA, and it came from T cells, B-cell-depleted T cells, or PBMCs.

This clone was counted only a few times. In the same sample, other DNA sequences code for this CDR3. Clinical histories supplied by participants themselves formed the basis of cohort assignment. The CDR3 is made up of 15 amino acids. J gave up 3 bases and V 3 bases, and 2 bases lay outside the gene matches. From germline, CDR1 is SGHNT and CDR2 YYREEE (reference sequence). Here immunoSEQ multiplex PCR was the method, and the copy in TCRdb shows in-frame clones only, minus some. The sample holds 200,000 to 250,000 clones, around 86% seen once. Specimen: PBMCs or T cells enriched from blood (not recorded which). The TCR comes from a middle-aged woman with acute COVID-19. The chain carries TRBV5-4 and TRBJ2-1; 11 bases fit TRBD2. The CDR3 region has the DNA TGTGCCAGCAGCTCAGGACTAGCGGGCTACAATGAGCAGTTCTTC. This sequence encodes CASSSGLAGYNEQFF.